The 8 T cell receptor beta chains reported below all come from one sample, sequenced in a study of blood T cell repertoires in COVID-19. Assay: immunoSEQ multiplex PCR; the TCRdb copy retains only in-frame clones and omits some. The sample includes tens of thousands of clones, 80% to 85% of them seen just once. The specimen was peripheral blood. The source of these receptors is a human donor in a cohort sampled during active COVID-19.

V and J are TRBV10-3 and TRBJ2-7, with a weak D call TRBD1 (6 bases). There are 15 residues in the CDR3. Trimming stripped 10 bases from V and 0 bases from J, with 19 bases between. Germline-derived CDR1 and CDR2 are ENHRY and SYGVKD. The CDR3 here is CATSGSRDNSYEQYF. The CDR3 region has the DNA TGTGCCACTTCGGGCTCTCGGGACAACTCCTACGAGCAGTACTTC.

A single count supports this clone. The chain joins TRBV6-1 to TRBJ1-6, with 8 bases matching TRBD1. The CDR3 is 15 residues long. Germline CDR1 is MNHNS and CDR2 is SASEGT. The V and J ends lost 6 bases and 6 bases, in that order; junction bases with no gene match: 7. CDR3 protein: CASSRWTGSNSPLHF. The CDR3 DNA reads TGTGCCAGCAGCCGCTGGACAGGGAGTAATTCACCCCTCCACTTT.

The chain couples TRBV9 to TRBJ2-7; D might be TRBD1 (6 bases). CDR3 length equals 17 residues. V was clipped by 0 bases and J by 0 bases, with 16 bases between them. CDR1 is SGDLS and CDR2 is YYNGEE in the germline V gene. CDR3: CASSVVRADRFSYEQYF. The CDR3 DNA reads TGTGCCAGCAGCGTAGTCCGGGCGGACAGATTCTCCTACGAGCAGTACTTC.

The CDR3 here is CASSPREGGYTF. CDR3 in DNA: TGTGCCAGCAGTCCCAGGGAGGGAGGCTACACCTTC. This rearrangement joins TRBV6-6 to TRBJ1-2; D might be TRBD1 (5 bases). This CDR3 spans 12 amino acids. Per germline, CDR1 MNHNY and CDR2 SVGAGI (reference sequence). Trimming pared 5 bases from V and 8 bases from J, leaving 12 bases between.

J is TRBJ2-4 and V is TRBV11-2; TRBD1 aligns across 10 bases. The CDR3 runs to 16 residues. Germline assignment: CDR1 SGHAT and CDR2 FQNNGV. Trimming took 0 bases from V and 4 from J; bases not matched to a gene: 3. The CDR3 region has the DNA TGTGCCAGCAGCTTAGAGGGACAGGGGATGAAAAACATTCAGTACTTC. It is translated as CASSLEGQGMKNIQYF.

V gene TRBV7-8 combines with J gene TRBJ2-1; 9 nucleotides align to TRBD2. The CDR3 has 15 residues. V shed 3 bases, J shed 5 bases, and the junction held 5 bases outside the gene matches. Germline CDR1 is SGHVS and CDR2 is FQNEAQ. DNA of the CDR3: TGTGCCAGCAGCTTCACGGGACTAGCCGACAATGAGCAGTTCTTC. Protein product: CASSFTGLADNEQFF.

V and J are TRBV18 and TRBJ1-1; tentatively, D is TRBD1 (6 bases). Per the germline V gene, CDR1 is KGHSH and CDR2 is LQKENI. The V end lost 4 bases, the J end lost 1 base, and 10 bases lay between the germline ends. The CDR3 sequence is 14 residues long. CDR3 DNA sequence: TGTGCCAGCTCACTTTGGGGGCAGAACACTGAAGCTTTCTTT. Protein: CASSLWGQNTEAFF. Full variable domain (remainder filled in from reference TRBV18 and TRBJ1-1): NAGVMQNPRHLVRRRGQEARLRCSPMKGHSHVYWYRQLPEEGLKFMVYLQKENIIDESGMPKERFSAEFPKEGPSILRIQQVVRGDSAAYFCASSLWGQNTEAFFGQGTRLTVV.

V usage is TRBV7-8 and J usage is TRBJ2-5; 9 bases match TRBD2. Germline loops: CDR1 SGHVS, CDR2 FQNEAQ. The J segment lost 6 bases and the V segment lost 4 bases, leaving 6 bases of the junction unmatched. CDR3 length: 14 amino acids. The CDR3: CASSSLAGLQTQYF. The CDR3 DNA follows: TGTGCCAGCAGCTCGCTAGCGGGGTTACAGACCCAGTACTTC.